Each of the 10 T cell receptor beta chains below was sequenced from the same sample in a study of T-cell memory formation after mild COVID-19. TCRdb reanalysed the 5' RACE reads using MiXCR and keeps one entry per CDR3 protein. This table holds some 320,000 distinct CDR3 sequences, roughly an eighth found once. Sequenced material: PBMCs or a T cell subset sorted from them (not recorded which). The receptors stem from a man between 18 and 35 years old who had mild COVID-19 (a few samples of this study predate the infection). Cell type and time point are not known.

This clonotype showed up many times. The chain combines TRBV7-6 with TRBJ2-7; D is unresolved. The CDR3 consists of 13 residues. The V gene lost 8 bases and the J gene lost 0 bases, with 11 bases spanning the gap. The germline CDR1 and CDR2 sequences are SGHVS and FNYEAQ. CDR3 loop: CASGTLSSYEQYF. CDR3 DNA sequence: TGTGCCAGCGGAACTCTAAGCTCCTACGAGCAGTACTTC.

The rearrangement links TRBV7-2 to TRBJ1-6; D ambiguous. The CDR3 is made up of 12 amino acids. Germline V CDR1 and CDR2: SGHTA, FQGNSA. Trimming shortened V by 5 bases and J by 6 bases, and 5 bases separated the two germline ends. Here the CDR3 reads CASSPFNSPLHF. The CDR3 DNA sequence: TGTGCCAGCAGCCCTTTTAATTCACCCCTCCACTTT.

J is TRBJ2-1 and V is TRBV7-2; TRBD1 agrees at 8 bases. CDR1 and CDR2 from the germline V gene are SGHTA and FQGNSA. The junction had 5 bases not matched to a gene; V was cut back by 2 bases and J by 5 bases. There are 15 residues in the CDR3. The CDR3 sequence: CASSLKQGVNNEQFF. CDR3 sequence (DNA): TGTGCCAGCAGCTTAAAACAGGGGGTTAACAATGAGCAGTTCTTC.

The CDR3: CASSQDWPENSPLHF. The CDR3 bases are TGTGCCAGCAGCCAAGATTGGCCGGAGAATTCACCCCTCCACTTT. The chain joins TRBV3-1 to TRBJ1-6; D gene unclear. The germline V gene has CDR1 LGHDT and CDR2 YNNKEL (reference sequence). V dropped 0 bases and J dropped 7 bases, with 10 bases sitting between them. The CDR3 runs 15 residues.

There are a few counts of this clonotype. Here the CDR3 reads CSALTSYEQYF. The CDR3 region has the DNA TGCAGTGCTTTGACCTCCTACGAGCAGTACTTC. V usage is TRBV20-1 and J usage is TRBJ2-7; D call uncertain. With 5 bases removed from V and 0 bases from J, the gap between germline ends came to 5 bases. This CDR3 is built from 11 residues. Germline V CDR1 and CDR2: DFQATT, SNEGSKA (reference sequence).

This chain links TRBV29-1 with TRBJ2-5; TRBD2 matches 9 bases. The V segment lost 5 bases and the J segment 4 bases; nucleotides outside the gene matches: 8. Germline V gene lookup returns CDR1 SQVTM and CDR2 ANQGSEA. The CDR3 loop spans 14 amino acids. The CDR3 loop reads CSVPAGGYGETQYF. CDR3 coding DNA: TGCAGCGTTCCGGCGGGGGGGTATGGAGAGACCCAGTACTTC.

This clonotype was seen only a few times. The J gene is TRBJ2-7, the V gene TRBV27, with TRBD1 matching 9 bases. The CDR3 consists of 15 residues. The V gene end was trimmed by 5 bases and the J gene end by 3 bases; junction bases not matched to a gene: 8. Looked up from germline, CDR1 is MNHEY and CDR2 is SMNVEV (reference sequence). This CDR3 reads CASSLGQGNHYEQYF. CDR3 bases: TGTGCCAGCAGTCTAGGACAGGGGAACCACTACGAGCAGTACTTC.

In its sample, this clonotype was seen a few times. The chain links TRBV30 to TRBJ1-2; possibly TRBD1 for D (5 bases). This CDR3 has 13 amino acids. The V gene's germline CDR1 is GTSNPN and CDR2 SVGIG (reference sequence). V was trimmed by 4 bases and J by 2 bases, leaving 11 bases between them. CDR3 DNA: TGTGCCTGGAACATTCCAGGGAACTATGGCTACACCTTC. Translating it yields CAWNIPGNYGYTF.

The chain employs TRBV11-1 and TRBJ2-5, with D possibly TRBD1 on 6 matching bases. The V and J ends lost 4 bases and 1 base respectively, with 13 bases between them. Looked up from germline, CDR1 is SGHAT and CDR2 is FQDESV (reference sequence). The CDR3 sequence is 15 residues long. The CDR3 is CASSSTGNGQETQYF. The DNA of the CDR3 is TGTGCCAGCAGCTCAACAGGGAACGGCCAAGAGACCCAGTACTTC.

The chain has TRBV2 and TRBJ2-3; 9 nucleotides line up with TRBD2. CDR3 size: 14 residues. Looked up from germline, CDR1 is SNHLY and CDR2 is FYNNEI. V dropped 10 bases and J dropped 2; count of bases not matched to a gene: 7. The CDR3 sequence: CATPGTSLTDTQYF. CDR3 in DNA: TGTGCCACCCCCGGGACTAGCCTCACAGATACGCAGTATTTT.